These T cell receptor beta chains were read from a single sample in a study of blood T cell repertoires in COVID-19. Repertoires were generated with immunoSEQ multiplex PCR, while TCRdb's copy carries only in-frame clones and drops some. Counted here are some 150,000 clones, approximately 88% occurring once; the ten biggest clones make up 1.5% to 2%. Specimen: peripheral blood. Source of these receptors: a woman in her 50s with acute or convalescent COVID-19. CDR3s include the opening cysteine and the closing phenylalanine or tryptophan. A D gene is named only where the DNA matches it firmly. Only part of the rows carry a size: once, few, many, or a class if the clone is expanded.

>TRBJ2-2|TRBV7-9|once|.
TGTGCCAGCAACTTTGAACAGATGAAGGGACAAACCGGGGAGCTGTTTTTT
CASNFEQMKGQTGELFF
>TRBJ2-1|TRBV27|.|TRBD2
TGTGCCAGCAGTCCTAGCGGGGGGGCTTGGTCCTACAATGAGCAGTTCTTC
CASSPSGGAWSYNEQFF
>TRBJ1-1|TRBV24-1|.|.
TGTGCCACCAGTGAGCGACAGTCCACTGAAGCTTTCTTT
CATSERQSTEAFF
>TRBJ1-2|TRBV5-4|.|TRBD1
TGTGCCAGCAACTTAGACAGGGACTATGGCTACACCTTC
CASNLDRDYGYTF
>TRBJ1-2|TRBV4-1|.|TRBD1
TGCGCCAGCAGCCGAACGATCCTACAGGGGGGCTACACCTTC
CASSRTILQGGYTF
>TRBJ2-3|TRBV23-1|.|TRBD1
TGCGCCAGCAGGGGTTTCCACAGGGGTCGAGCTAGCACAGATACGCAGTATTTT
CASRGFHRGRASTDTQYF
>TRBJ1-1|TRBV27|.|.
TGTGCCAGCAGTTTAAGAGGGGGGGGCACTGAAGCTTTCTTT
CASSLRGGGTEAFF
>TRBJ1-6|TRBV4-2|.|.
TGTGCCAGCAGCCAAGATGAAGACTTGAGGGGGTCACCCCTCCACTTT
CASSQDEDLRGSPLHF
>TRBJ2-1|TRBV14|few|.
TGTGCCAGCAGCCAAGCGAGGGCAGCCCTCTACAATGAGCAGTTCTTC
CASSQARAALYNEQFF
>TRBJ1-2|TRBV30|.|.
TGTGCCTGGAGTTCGGCAGGATCCTATGGCTACACCTTC
CAWSSAGSYGYTF
>TRBJ1-1|TRBV28|few|TRBD1
TGTGCCAGCAGTTTAAGGGGGCTGAACACTGAAGCTTTCTTT
CASSLRGLNTEAFF
>TRBJ2-7|TRBV10-3|.|TRBD1
TGTGCCTCAGCCGGACAGGACCAAGGCTACGAGCAGTACTTC
CASAGQDQGYEQYF
>TRBJ1-5|TRBV18|.|TRBD1
TGTGCCAGCTCAAGACAGGGGTATCAGCCCCAGCATTTT
CASSRQGYQPQHF
>TRBJ1-1|TRBV7-2|few|.
TGTGCCAGCAGCTTTCAGGGTTGGACTGAAGCTTTCTTT
CASSFQGWTEAFF
>TRBJ2-1|TRBV7-8|.|TRBD2
TGTGCCAGCAGCGGATATAGCGGGAGCCGCAATGAGCAGTTCTTC
CASSGYSGSRNEQFF
>TRBJ1-3|TRBV14|.|.
TGTGCCAGCAGCCAAGTAGGCAGGGGTTACGGAAACACCATATATTTT
CASSQVGRGYGNTIYF
>TRBJ2-7|TRBV11-2|.|.
TGTGCCAGCAGTCCCGGGACTTATAACTACGAGCAGTACTTC
CASSPGTYNYEQYF
>TRBJ1-2|TRBV6-6|.|TRBD1
TGTGCCAGCAGTTACTCGACAGGAGGGGGCGGCTACACCTTC
CASSYSTGGGGYTF
>TRBJ2-5|TRBV30|.|TRBD1
TGTGCCTGGAGCTCAGGGGGAGAGACCCAGTACTTC
CAWSSGGETQYF
>TRBJ1-3|TRBV6-5|.|.
TGTGCCAGCAGTCCCCGGCGGTTCTCTGGAAACACCATATATTTT
CASSPRRFSGNTIYF
>TRBJ1-3|TRBV7-6|.|.
TGTGCCAGCAGCTTAAAAGGCCCCCGGGAACCCAACCGGCTCGTCAACACCATATATTTT
CASSLKGPREPNRLVNTIYF
>TRBJ1-5|TRBV19|.|.
TGTGCCAGTAGGGCCCGAGGGAGCAATCAGCCCCAGCATTTT
CASRARGSNQPQHF
>TRBJ2-7|TRBV27|.|TRBD1
TGTGCCAGCAGAGGGTTGAGGGGGCTATACGAGCAGTACTTC
CASRGLRGLYEQYF
>TRBJ2-1|TRBV5-1|medium-sized|.
TGCGCCAGCAGCTCCCTCTCCTACAATGAGCAGTTCTTC
CASSSLSYNEQFF
>TRBJ2-2|TRBV9|once|.
TGTGCCAGCAGCGTAGCGGGCACCGGGGAGCTGTTTTTT
CASSVAGTGELFF
>TRBJ1-2|TRBV5-1|few|TRBD1
TGCGCCAGCAGCTACGGAGGGGACAGGGGGCTTGGCTACACCTTC
CASSYGGDRGLGYTF
>TRBJ1-4|TRBV5-6|.|.
TGTGCCAGCAGCTATTTGGGCCCAGGCCCTAATGAAAAACTGTTTTTT
CASSYLGPGPNEKLFF
>TRBJ2-1|TRBV19|.|.
TGTGCCAGTAGTCCCTACCCCTACAATGAGCAGTTCTTC
CASSPYPYNEQFF
>TRBJ2-2|TRBV6-5|once|TRBD1
TGTGCCAGCGACCTGACAGGGGTCACCGGGGAGCTGTTTTTT
CASDLTGVTGELFF
>TRBJ1-6|TRBV4-3|.|.
TGCGCCAGCAGCGGTCGGGACACGGGCGGCCTCCACTTT
CASSGRDTGGLHF
>TRBJ2-3|TRBV11-3|.|.
TGTGCCAGCAGCTTAGAACTAGGACGCACAGATACGCAGTATTTT
CASSLELGRTDTQYF
>TRBJ2-2|TRBV11-3|.|TRBD2
TGTGCCAGCAGCTTAGGACTAGCTGACACCGGGGAGCTGTTTTTT
CASSLGLADTGELFF
>TRBJ1-2|TRBV2|.|.
TGTGCCAGCACCGACCTCGGGAGCTACACCTTC
CASTDLGSYTF
>TRBJ1-4|TRBV4-1|.|.
TGCGCCAGCAGCCAAGCCGCGGATGAAAAACTGTTTTTT
CASSQAADEKLFF
>TRBJ2-1|TRBV5-4|.|TRBD2
TGTGCCAGCAGCGTTAGCGGGGCTAACCCCTACAATGAGCAGTTCTTC
CASSVSGANPYNEQFF
>TRBJ2-7|TRBV7-9|few|.
TGTGCCAGCAGCTCCGCGGTAACCTACGAGCAGTACTTC
CASSSAVTYEQYF
>TRBJ1-2|TRBV29-1|.|.
TGCAGCGTCGGGGGGGTTGGGGACTATGGCTACACCTTC
CSVGGVGDYGYTF
>TRBJ2-1|TRBV19|.|TRBD2
TGTGCCAGTAGTATATATAGCGGGAGGGTCTGGGAGCAGTTCTTC
CASSIYSGRVWEQFF
>TRBJ1-6|TRBV19|.|.
TGTGCCAGTAGTATGCTAGGGGATAATTCACCCCTCCACTTT
CASSMLGDNSPLHF
>TRBJ1-2|TRBV11-3|.|.
TGTGCCAGCAGCTGGGGCAGCGTCTATGGCTACACCTTC
CASSWGSVYGYTF
>TRBJ1-2|TRBV5-4|once|TRBD1
TGTGCCAGCATCGCCGGACAGGGGGCGGGAGGCTACACCTTC
CASIAGQGAGGYTF
>TRBJ1-3|TRBV27|once|.
TGTGCCAGCAGTTTCACCAGCTCTGGAAACACCATATATTTT
CASSFTSSGNTIYF
>TRBJ2-7|TRBV29-1|.|TRBD2
TGCAGCGTTGTAGCGGGAGGGCCCCTCGAGCAGTACTTC
CSVVAGGPLEQYF
>TRBJ2-1|TRBV9|.|TRBD1
TGTGCCAGCAGCGTAGGCGGGACAGGCTTCAATGAGCAGTTCTTC
CASSVGGTGFNEQFF
>TRBJ1-5|TRBV5-1|.|.
TGCGCCAGCAGCGAGGGGACTTCTATTAATCAGCCCCAGCATTTT
CASSEGTSINQPQHF
>TRBJ1-2|TRBV24-1|.|.
TGTGCCACCAGTCCCCGGGGGGGGAGCTATGGCTACACCTTC
CATSPRGGSYGYTF
>TRBJ1-5|TRBV25-1|.|TRBD1
TGTGCCAGCAGCAGGGGACAGGGGGAGAATCAGCCCCAGCATTTT
CASSRGQGENQPQHF
>TRBJ1-1|TRBV5-1|.|.
TGCGCCAGCAGCTTGGGGGGAACAGGGCGTGGGGTAAGTTCCACTGAAGCTTTCTTT
CASSLGGTGRGVSSTEAFF
>TRBJ2-7|TRBV27|.|TRBD2
TGTGCCAGCAGTACTAGCGGGGCTCTCTACGAGCAGTACTTC
CASSTSGALYEQYF
>TRBJ1-1|TRBV4-1|.|.
TGCGCCAGCAGCCGCCCCGCGGGGAACACTGAAGCTTTCTTT
CASSRPAGNTEAFF
>TRBJ2-3|TRBV5-1|.|TRBD2
TGCGCCAGCAGTAATCCGGGACTAGCGGGAGGGCTGGGCACAGATACGCAGTATTTT
CASSNPGLAGGLGTDTQYF
>TRBJ2-5|TRBV19|.|.
TGTGCCAGTAGTAACCCATCGGTGACCCAGTACTTC
CASSNPSVTQYF
>TRBJ2-7|TRBV5-6|.|.
TGTGCCAGCAGCCTGGGACATGGCGCCTACGAGCAGTACTTC
CASSLGHGAYEQYF